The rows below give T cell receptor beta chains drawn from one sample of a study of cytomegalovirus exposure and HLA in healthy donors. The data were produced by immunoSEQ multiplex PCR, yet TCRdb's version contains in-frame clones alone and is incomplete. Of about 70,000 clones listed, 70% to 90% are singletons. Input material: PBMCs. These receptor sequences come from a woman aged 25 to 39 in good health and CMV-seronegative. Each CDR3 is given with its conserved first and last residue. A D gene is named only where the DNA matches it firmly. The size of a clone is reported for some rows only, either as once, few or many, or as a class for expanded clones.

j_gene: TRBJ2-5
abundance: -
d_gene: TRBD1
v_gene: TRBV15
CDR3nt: TGTGCCACCAGCAGGGACAGGGGGCAAGAGACCCAGTACTTC
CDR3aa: CATSRDRGQETQYF

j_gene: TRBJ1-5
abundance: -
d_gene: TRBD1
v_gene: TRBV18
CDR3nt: TGTGCCAGCTCATCGTCAGGGGGTAAGCCCCAGCATTTT
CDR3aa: CASSSSGGKPQHF

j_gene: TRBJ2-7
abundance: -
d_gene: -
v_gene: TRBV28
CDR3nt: TGTGCCAGCAGTTCTAGCAGCTACGAGCAGTACTTC
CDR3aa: CASSSSSYEQYF

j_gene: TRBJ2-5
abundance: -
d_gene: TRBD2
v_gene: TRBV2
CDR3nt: TGTGCCAGCAGTCAGCTAGCGGGAGGGAACCAAGAGACCCAGTACTTC
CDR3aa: CASSQLAGGNQETQYF

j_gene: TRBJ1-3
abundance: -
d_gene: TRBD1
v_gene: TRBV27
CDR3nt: TGTGCCAGCAGTTTGGACAGGCCAACCCCGGGGAGCTCTGGAAACACCATATATTTT
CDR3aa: CASSLDRPTPGSSGNTIYF

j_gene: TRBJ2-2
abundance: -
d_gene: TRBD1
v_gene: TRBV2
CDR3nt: TGTGCCAGCAGGGTGGAGGCAGGGGGCACCGGGGAGCTGTTTTTT
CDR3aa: CASRVEAGGTGELFF

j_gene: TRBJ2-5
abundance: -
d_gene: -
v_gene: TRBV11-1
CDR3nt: TGTGCCAGCAGCTTACGGGAGTCCGGGACCCAGTACTTC
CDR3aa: CASSLRESGTQYF

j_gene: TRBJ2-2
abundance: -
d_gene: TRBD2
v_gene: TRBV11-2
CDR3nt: TGTGCCAGCAGCTTTAGCGGGAGGGGAACCGGGGAGCTGTTTTTT
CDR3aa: CASSFSGRGTGELFF

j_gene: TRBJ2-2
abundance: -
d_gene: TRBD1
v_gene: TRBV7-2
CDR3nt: TGTGCCAGCAGCTTTCCCGGGACAGGGAAAGGGTACACCGGGGAGCTGTTTTTT
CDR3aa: CASSFPGTGKGYTGELFF

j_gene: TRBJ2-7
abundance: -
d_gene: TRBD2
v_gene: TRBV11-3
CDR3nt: TGTGCCAGCAGCCATGGGGCGGGAGGCCTCGAGTACTTC
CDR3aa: CASSHGAGGLEYF

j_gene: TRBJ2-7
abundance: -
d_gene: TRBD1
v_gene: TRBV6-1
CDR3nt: TGTGCCAGCAGTGAACACCGACAGGGTGCTTTCGAGCAGTACTTC
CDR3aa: CASSEHRQGAFEQYF

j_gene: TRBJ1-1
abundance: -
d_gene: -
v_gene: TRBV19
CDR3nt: TGTGCCAGTAGTATAGATTCGGCTGCGGTCTCTGAAGCTTTCTTT
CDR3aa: CASSIDSAAVSEAFF

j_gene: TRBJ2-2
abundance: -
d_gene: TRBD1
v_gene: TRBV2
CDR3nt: TGTGCCAGCAGTGCCCGACAGGGTAGGAACGGGGAGCTGTTTTTT
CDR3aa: CASSARQGRNGELFF

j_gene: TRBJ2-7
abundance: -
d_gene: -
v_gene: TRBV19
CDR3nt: TGTGCCAGTAGCCCGGGGGCCTACGAGCAGTACTTC
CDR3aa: CASSPGAYEQYF

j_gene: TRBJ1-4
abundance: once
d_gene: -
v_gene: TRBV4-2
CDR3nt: TGTGCCAGCAGCCGAGGGACACCGGCGGCTAATGAAAAACTGTTTTTT
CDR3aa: CASSRGTPAANEKLFF

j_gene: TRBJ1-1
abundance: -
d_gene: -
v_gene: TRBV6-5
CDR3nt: TGTGCCAGCAGTACTCAGGGGACGAACACTGAAGCTTTCTTT
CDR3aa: CASSTQGTNTEAFF

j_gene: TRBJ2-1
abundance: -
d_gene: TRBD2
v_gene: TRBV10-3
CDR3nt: TGTGCCATCAGAACTACGACTAGCGGGCTGACTAATGAGCAGTTCTTC
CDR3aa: CAIRTTTSGLTNEQFF

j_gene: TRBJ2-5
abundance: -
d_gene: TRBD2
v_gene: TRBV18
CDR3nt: TGTGCCAGCTCACCAGGATTCACCGGGGGGGAGACCCAGTACTTC
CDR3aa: CASSPGFTGGETQYF

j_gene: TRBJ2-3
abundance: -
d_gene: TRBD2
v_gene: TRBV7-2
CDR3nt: TGTGCCAGCAGCTTAGGACTAGCGTCCGCAGATACGCAGTATTTT
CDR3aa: CASSLGLASADTQYF

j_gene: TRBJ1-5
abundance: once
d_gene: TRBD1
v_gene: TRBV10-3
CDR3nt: TGTGCCATCAGTGAACCGCTTACAGGGGGCAATCAGCCCCAGCATTTT
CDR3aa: CAISEPLTGGNQPQHF

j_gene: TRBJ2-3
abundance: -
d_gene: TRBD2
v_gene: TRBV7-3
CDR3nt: TGTGCCAGCAGCTTAGGCACACTAGCGGGAGTATCTACAGATACGCAGTATTTT
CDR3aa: CASSLGTLAGVSTDTQYF

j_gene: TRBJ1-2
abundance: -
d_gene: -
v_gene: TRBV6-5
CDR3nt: TGTGCCAGCAGAAGGGAGAGTTGCTACACCTTC
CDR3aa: CASRRESCYTF

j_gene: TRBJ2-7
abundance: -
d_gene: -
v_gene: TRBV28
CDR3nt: TGTGCCAGCAGACAAACAGGGGGGGACTACGAGCAGTACTTC
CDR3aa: CASRQTGGDYEQYF

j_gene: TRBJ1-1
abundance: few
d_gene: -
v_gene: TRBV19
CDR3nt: TGTGCCAGTAGTATTTTTGCAGGGATGATTGCTTTCTTT
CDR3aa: CASSIFAGMIAFF

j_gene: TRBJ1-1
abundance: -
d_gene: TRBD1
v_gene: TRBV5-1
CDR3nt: TGCGCCAGCAGCTTGGGGGGACAGGGGTCGCCTGAAGCTTTCTTT
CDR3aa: CASSLGGQGSPEAFF

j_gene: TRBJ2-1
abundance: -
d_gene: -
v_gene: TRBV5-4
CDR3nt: TGTGCCAGCCGATCGAGGCAGAGCTCCTACAATGAGCAGTTCTTC
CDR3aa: CASRSRQSSYNEQFF

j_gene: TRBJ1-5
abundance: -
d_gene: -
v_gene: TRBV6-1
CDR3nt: TGTGCCAGCAGTGAGCCATCAGTCAATCAGCCCCAGCATTTT
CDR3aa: CASSEPSVNQPQHF

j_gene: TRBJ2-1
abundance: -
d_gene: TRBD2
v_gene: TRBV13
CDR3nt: TGTGCCAGCAGCTTAGCCCTTGCGCGGGAGGGCTACAATGAGCAGTTCTTC
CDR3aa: CASSLALAREGYNEQFF

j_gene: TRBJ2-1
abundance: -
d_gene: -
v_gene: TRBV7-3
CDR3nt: TGTGCCAGCAGCCTTTCCGGGAATAATGATGAGCAGTTCTTC
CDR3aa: CASSLSGNNDEQFF

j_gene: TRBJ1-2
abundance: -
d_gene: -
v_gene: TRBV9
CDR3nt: TGTGCCAGCAGCGTAGACCGGGGAAACTATGGCTACACCTTC
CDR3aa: CASSVDRGNYGYTF

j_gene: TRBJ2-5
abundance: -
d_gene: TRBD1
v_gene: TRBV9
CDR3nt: TGTGCCAGCAGCGTAGAACAGGGGGAGACCCAGTACTTC
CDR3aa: CASSVEQGETQYF

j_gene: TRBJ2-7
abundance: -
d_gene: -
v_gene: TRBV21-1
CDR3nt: TGTGCCAGCAGCAAAGATCGGACAGGCCGCTCCTACGAGCAGTACTTC
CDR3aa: CASSKDRTGRSYEQYF

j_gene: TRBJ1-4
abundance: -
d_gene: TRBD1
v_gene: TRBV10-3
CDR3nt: TGTGCCATCAGGGGACAGGGAACTAATGAAAAACTGTTTTTT
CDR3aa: CAIRGQGTNEKLFF

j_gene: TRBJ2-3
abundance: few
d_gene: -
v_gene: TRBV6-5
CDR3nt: TGTGCCAGCAGCCTGACTAGACCAGATACGCAGTATTTT
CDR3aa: CASSLTRPDTQYF

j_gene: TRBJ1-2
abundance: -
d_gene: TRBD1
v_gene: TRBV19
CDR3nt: TGTGCCAGTATCCCCGACAGGGTTCGTGGCTACACCTTC
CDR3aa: CASIPDRVRGYTF

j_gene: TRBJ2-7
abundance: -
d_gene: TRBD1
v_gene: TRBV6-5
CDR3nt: TGTGCCAGCAGGGAAGGACAGGGCCTATACGAGCAGTACTTC
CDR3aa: CASREGQGLYEQYF

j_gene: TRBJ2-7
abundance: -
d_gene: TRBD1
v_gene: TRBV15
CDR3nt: TGTGCCACCAGCCTTAATCCGCGACAGGGGGCCTACGAGCAGTACTTC
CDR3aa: CATSLNPRQGAYEQYF

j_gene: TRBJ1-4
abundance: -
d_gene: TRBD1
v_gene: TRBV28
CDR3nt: TGTGCCAGCAGTTCGACAGGGGGCGCGGGTGAAAAACTGTTTTTT
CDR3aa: CASSSTGGAGEKLFF

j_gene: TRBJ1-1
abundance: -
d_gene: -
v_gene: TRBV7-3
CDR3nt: TGTGCCAGCAGCTTAGGTCCTCCGGGGGGGCGAACTGAAGCTTTCTTT
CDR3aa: CASSLGPPGGRTEAFF

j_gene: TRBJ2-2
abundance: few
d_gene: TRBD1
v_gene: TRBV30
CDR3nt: TGTGCCTGGAGGGGGACAGCGAACACCGGGGAGCTGTTTTTT
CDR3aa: CAWRGTANTGELFF

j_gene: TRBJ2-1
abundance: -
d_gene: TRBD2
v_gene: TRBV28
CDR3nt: TGTGCCAGCGTCCCCCCTAGCGGCCACAATGAGCAGTTCTTC
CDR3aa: CASVPPSGHNEQFF

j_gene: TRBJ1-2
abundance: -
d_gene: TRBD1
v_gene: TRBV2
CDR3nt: TGCGCCAGCAGTGCGGACAGGGGGAGGGGTGGCTACACCTTC
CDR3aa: CASSADRGRGGYTF

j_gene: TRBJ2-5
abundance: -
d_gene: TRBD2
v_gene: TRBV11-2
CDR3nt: TGTGCCAGCAGCCCAAGGCCTAGCGGGAGGGCCAGGGAGACCCAGTACTTC
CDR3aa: CASSPRPSGRARETQYF

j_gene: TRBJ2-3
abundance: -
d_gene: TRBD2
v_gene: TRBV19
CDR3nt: TGTGCCAGTAGTATCGGCGGGAGTGCGACAGATACGCAGTATTTT
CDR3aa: CASSIGGSATDTQYF

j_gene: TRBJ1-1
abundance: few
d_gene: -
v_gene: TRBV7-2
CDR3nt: TGTGCCAGCAGCTTAAGACAAACTGAAGCTTTCTTT
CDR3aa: CASSLRQTEAFF

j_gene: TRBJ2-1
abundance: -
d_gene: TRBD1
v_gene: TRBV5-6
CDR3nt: TGTGCCAGCAGCTTCGGACAGGGAAACCAGTTCTTC
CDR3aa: CASSFGQGNQFF

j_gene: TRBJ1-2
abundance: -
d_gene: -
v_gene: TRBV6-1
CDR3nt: TGTGCCACCATATTTCAGGGGAAAGGCGGCTACACCTTC
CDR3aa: CATIFQGKGGYTF